Listed here is a single T cell receptor beta chain. The data are from a study of blood T cell repertoires in COVID-19. Profiled with immunoSEQ multiplex PCR; TCRdb holds only in-frame clones, not every one. The sample holds about 190,000 clones, roughly 87% seen once. Germline CDR1 ENHRY, CDR2 SYGVKD. V was pared by 7 bases and J by 6 bases, with 7 bases of the junction left unmatched. This CDR3 comprises 14 residues. Sequencing was done on a sample of peripheral blood. This chain connects TRBV10-3 to TRBJ2-7; TRBD1 matches at 12 bases. The sequence was collected from a man in his sixties with active or convalescent COVID-19. The CDR3 sequence is CAIKGQGAVSEQYF. The CDR3, as DNA: TGTGCCATCAAGGGACAGGGGGCGGTAAGCGAGCAGTACTTC.